This T cell receptor (beta chain) comes out of a study of T cell responses to AZD1222 COVID-19 vaccine. Study findings and constraints: Clonal diversity was possibly underestimated, and the donors were mostly white British, with more females. Breadth and depth of Spike-specific TCRs rose after two AZD1222 doses. Reportedly, nearly half the spike-specific TCRs target unmutated variant regions. Baseline seropositivity characterized only a handful of AZD1222 recipients.

The method was immunoSEQ multiplex PCR; TCRdb's version includes in-frame clones alone and lacks a portion of them. This sample has 150,000 to 200,000 clones, with just over 90% found just once. This clone was detected only a few times. Its antigen remains unknown. The sample here was peripheral blood, taken 28 days after the second AZD1222 dose. The clonotype originates from an adult who received the AZD1222 COVID-19 vaccine.

CDR3 loop: CASSQVSGSGANVLTF. The CDR3 DNA follows: TGTGCCAGCAGCCAAGTTTCGGGCTCTGGGGCCAACGTCCTGACTTTC. The rearrangement uses TRBV3-1 (or the pseudogene TRBV3-2) and TRBJ2-6; D not certain. From germline, CDR1 is LGHDT and CDR2 YNNKEL (reference sequence). The CDR3 spans 16 residues. The germline V and J ends were trimmed by 1 base and 0 bases, with 7 bases remaining between them.